This T cell receptor (beta chain) was captured by sequencing in a study of regulatory T cells in long-lasting Graves disease. Findings of the study overall: New patients shared 966 public clonotypes, fewer than the 2,500 to 3,500 shared by persistent patients. Less diverse TCR repertoires were seen in persistent Graves' patients than in newly diagnosed ones.

This CDR3 has 14 residues. The V end was cut by 2 bases, the J end by 1 base, with 7 bases between. The time point here: newly diagnosed GD, antithyroid drugs for less than 3 months. Extracted PBMC RNA gave rise to the TCR library. Relying on iRepertoire HTBI primers and Arm-PCR of CDR3 regions, the team built TCR beta libraries. Each CDR3 protein is one row after TCRdb ran MiXCR on the multiplex PCR reads. The sample comprises some 240,000 distinct CDR3 sequences, approximately 19% of which are singletons, and about 12% rests with the top ten. This clonotype was counted many times. Its antigen remains unidentified. The same data also contributed to another study, on T cells in Graves' hyperthyroidism and ophthalmopathy. From that report: Stable hyperthyroidism and ophthalmopathy were separated using 13 V-J signatures.

Here the sequenced sample was peripheral blood mononuclear cells (PBMCs), taken at new diagnosis, from a patient treated with antithyroid drugs. This chain uses TRBV12-3 or TRBV12-4 with TRBJ2-3; maybe TRBD1 (5 bases). This receptor was obtained from a woman under 40 with Graves disease. CDR3: CASSLLGRTDTQYF. Here the CDR3 DNA reads TGTGCCAGCAGTTTACTGGGGCGCACAGATACGCAGTATTTT.